The rows below give T cell receptor beta chains drawn from one sample of a study of PD-L1 blockade in urothelial cancer. Method: immunoSEQ multiplex PCR; TCRdb's copy keeps in-frame clones and lacks some. This sample carries more than 90,000 clones, around 78% of them seen once, and the ten largest clones take 8.4%. This material consisted of PBMCs, taken around atezolizumab (anti-PD-L1) treatment. These receptors originate from a man in his 70s with urothelial cancer. The CDR3 runs from the conserved cysteine through the conserved F or W. The order of the fields is V gene, clone size, J gene, D gene, CDR3 protein, CDR3 DNA. The D gene is left open where the match is weak. A row's size may be missing; if present it is once, few, many or a size class.

v_call: TRBV5-6; clone_size: NA; j_call: TRBJ1-5; d_call: TRBD1; cdr3_aa: CASSLNDRGKNQPQHF; cdr3_nt: TGTGCCAGCAGCTTGAATGACAGGGGAAAAAATCAGCCCCAGCATTTT
v_call: TRBV7-8; clone_size: few; j_call: TRBJ2-5; d_call: NA; cdr3_aa: CASSLMGGLSGETQYF; cdr3_nt: TGTGCCAGCAGCTTAATGGGGGGTTTAAGCGGGGAGACCCAGTACTTC
v_call: TRBV5-4; clone_size: NA; j_call: TRBJ2-7; d_call: TRBD1; cdr3_aa: CASSFRDRGNEQYF; cdr3_nt: TGTGCCAGCAGCTTCCGGGACAGGGGGAACGAGCAGTACTTC
v_call: TRBV6-5; clone_size: NA; j_call: TRBJ2-3; d_call: NA; cdr3_aa: CASSYEGDTQYF; cdr3_nt: TGTGCCAGCAGTTACGAGGGAGATACGCAGTATTTT
v_call: TRBV5-1; clone_size: NA; j_call: TRBJ2-3; d_call: NA; cdr3_aa: CASSLVGGGSTDTQYF; cdr3_nt: TGCGCCAGCAGCTTGGTGGGGGGAGGTAGCACAGATACGCAGTATTTT
v_call: TRBV6-4; clone_size: NA; j_call: TRBJ2-3; d_call: TRBD1; cdr3_aa: CASSQGDTDTQYF; cdr3_nt: TGTGCCAGCAGCCAGGGGGACACAGATACGCAGTATTTT
v_call: TRBV12-2; clone_size: NA; j_call: TRBJ1-5; d_call: NA; cdr3_aa: CASRHDRARGRPQHF; cdr3_nt: TGTGCAAGTCGCCACGACAGGGCTCGCGGCAGGCCCCAGCATTTT
v_call: TRBV14; clone_size: NA; j_call: TRBJ1-2; d_call: NA; cdr3_aa: CASSQDLQDLNGYTF; cdr3_nt: TGTGCCAGCAGCCAAGATCTACAGGATTTAAATGGTTACACCTTC
v_call: TRBV6-5; clone_size: NA; j_call: TRBJ2-7; d_call: NA; cdr3_aa: CASSYSSLASYEQYF; cdr3_nt: TGTGCCAGCAGTTACTCTAGCCTGGCCTCCTACGAGCAGTACTTC
v_call: TRBV7-2; clone_size: NA; j_call: TRBJ2-7; d_call: TRBD1; cdr3_aa: CASSPDRGGFYEQYF; cdr3_nt: TGTGCCAGCAGCCCGGACAGGGGAGGGTTTTACGAGCAGTACTTC
v_call: TRBV6-5; clone_size: NA; j_call: TRBJ2-7; d_call: TRBD2; cdr3_aa: CASSYQTSGSAKQYF; cdr3_nt: TGTGCCAGCAGTTACCAGACTAGCGGGAGTGCCAAGCAGTACTTC
v_call: TRBV28; clone_size: NA; j_call: TRBJ2-7; d_call: NA; cdr3_aa: CASSSPSYYEQYF; cdr3_nt: TGTGCCAGCAGTTCTCCTTCTTACTACGAGCAGTACTTC
v_call: TRBV6-5; clone_size: NA; j_call: TRBJ2-2; d_call: NA; cdr3_aa: CASRPLGGAGGELFF; cdr3_nt: TGTGCCAGCAGACCGCTGGGGGGGGCAGGCGGGGAGCTGTTTTTT
v_call: TRBV6-1; clone_size: NA; j_call: TRBJ1-5; d_call: NA; cdr3_aa: CASRTAYNQPQHF; cdr3_nt: TGTGCCAGCCGGACAGCTTACAATCAGCCCCAGCATTTT
v_call: TRBV7-9; clone_size: NA; j_call: TRBJ2-6; d_call: NA; cdr3_aa: CASSPGHTSGANVLTF; cdr3_nt: TGTGCCAGCAGCCCTGGACACACCTCTGGGGCCAACGTCCTGACTTTC
v_call: TRBV29-1; clone_size: NA; j_call: TRBJ2-2; d_call: TRBD1; cdr3_aa: CSAGPKGQGISGELFF; cdr3_nt: TGCAGCGCAGGACCGAAGGGACAGGGGATATCCGGGGAGCTGTTTTTT
v_call: TRBV6-6; clone_size: NA; j_call: TRBJ2-7; d_call: NA; cdr3_aa: CAIRQTAAYEQYF; cdr3_nt: TGTGCCATCCGACAGACAGCCGCCTACGAGCAGTACTTC
v_call: TRBV18; clone_size: once; j_call: TRBJ2-7; d_call: NA; cdr3_aa: CASSPQLGSNSYEQYF; cdr3_nt: TGTGCCAGCTCACCACAGCTAGGATCAAACTCCTACGAGCAGTACTTC
v_call: TRBV15; clone_size: medium-sized; j_call: TRBJ1-2; d_call: NA; cdr3_aa: CATSRDYGGGMTGGYTF; cdr3_nt: TGTGCCACCAGCAGAGATTACGGGGGAGGGATGACGGGGGGCTACACCTTC
v_call: TRBV10-2; clone_size: NA; j_call: TRBJ2-5; d_call: NA; cdr3_aa: CASGTGPRETQYF; cdr3_nt: TGCGCCAGCGGCACAGGGCCTAGGGAGACCCAGTACTTC
v_call: TRBV11-2; clone_size: NA; j_call: TRBJ2-3; d_call: TRBD2; cdr3_aa: CASSSRSGDTQYF; cdr3_nt: TGTGCCAGCAGTTCACGTAGCGGGGATACGCAGTATTTT
v_call: TRBV2; clone_size: NA; j_call: TRBJ1-1; d_call: NA; cdr3_aa: CASINGGVLVPTEAFF; cdr3_nt: TGTGCCAGCATAAACGGGGGGGTTTTGGTTCCCACTGAAGCTTTCTTT
v_call: TRBV10-3; clone_size: NA; j_call: TRBJ2-5; d_call: NA; cdr3_aa: CAIRAGETQETQYF; cdr3_nt: TGTGCCATCAGGGCAGGGGAGACTCAAGAGACCCAGTACTTC
v_call: TRBV5-1; clone_size: NA; j_call: TRBJ2-5; d_call: TRBD1; cdr3_aa: CASSKNPGQGSGETQYF; cdr3_nt: TGCGCCAGCAGCAAAAACCCGGGACAGGGGTCGGGAGAGACCCAGTACTTC
v_call: TRBV15; clone_size: NA; j_call: TRBJ2-1; d_call: TRBD2; cdr3_aa: CATSVGLAASNEQFF; cdr3_nt: TGTGCCACCAGCGTGGGACTAGCGGCCTCAAATGAGCAGTTCTTC
v_call: TRBV7-2; clone_size: NA; j_call: TRBJ2-1; d_call: TRBD2; cdr3_aa: CASSLASGRRVGQFF; cdr3_nt: TGTGCCAGCAGCTTAGCTAGCGGGAGGCGAGTAGGGCAGTTCTTC
v_call: TRBV7-8; clone_size: NA; j_call: TRBJ1-5; d_call: NA; cdr3_aa: CASSSGGWQQNQPQHF; cdr3_nt: TGTGCCAGCAGCTCCGGCGGGTGGCAGCAGAATCAGCCCCAGCATTTT
v_call: TRBV6-5; clone_size: NA; j_call: TRBJ2-1; d_call: NA; cdr3_aa: CASSYSRQGWVF; cdr3_nt: TGTGCCAGCAGTTACTCCCGGCAGGGGTGGGTCTTC
v_call: TRBV6-6; clone_size: NA; j_call: TRBJ2-5; d_call: NA; cdr3_aa: CASSYRGGTQLEYF; cdr3_nt: TGTGCCAGCAGTTACCGCGGCGGGACTCAGTTAGAATACTTC
v_call: TRBV2; clone_size: NA; j_call: TRBJ1-5; d_call: TRBD1; cdr3_aa: CASSEWGQGTNQPQHF; cdr3_nt: TGTGCCAGCAGTGAATGGGGACAGGGAACCAATCAGCCCCAGCATTTT
v_call: TRBV28; clone_size: NA; j_call: TRBJ1-2; d_call: NA; cdr3_aa: CASSLPDTNYGYTF; cdr3_nt: TGTGCCAGCAGTTTGCCAGATACCAACTATGGCTACACCTTC